The clone carrying this T cell receptor beta chain was seen more than once but under ten times. The data were obtained in a study of T cells in Graves' hyperthyroidism and ophthalmopathy. Background on the study: Peripheral blood was collected at initial diagnosis, before any treatment.

V was cut by 6 bases and J by 4 bases, with 24 bases left in between. The CDR3 is 16 residues long. Per germline, CDR1 DFQATT and CDR2 SNEGSKA (reference sequence). At least 3 on the Clinical Activity Score was recorded for ophthalmopathy patients, who also had NOSPECS grade at least 4 and duration under 3 months. Template material for amplifying TCR beta CDR3 regions consisted of RNA transcripts. Carried out on the TCR CDR3, a first-round RT-PCR used the HTBI primer set. TCRdb analysed the multiplex PCR reads with MiXCR anew, one entry per CDR3 protein. The sample has more than 300,000 distinct CDR3 sequences, around 15% seen once.

The TCR was taken from a woman aged 25 to 39 with Graves' ophthalmopathy. The specimen was blood. The chain is built from TRBV20-1 and TRBJ1-2; D is perhaps TRBD1 (6 bases). The CDR3 DNA sequence: TGCAGTGCCGTGACAGGTTATAGAACGGCAAGCTATGGCTACACCTTC. This sequence encodes CSAVTGYRTASYGYTF.